This T cell receptor (beta chain) is drawn from a study of blood T cell repertoires in COVID-19. This clone was detected once. Study processing details: Amplification of reference gene primers provided the estimated nucleated cell counts. Only in-frame clones appear in the TCRdb table, and some are missing; sequencing was by immunoSEQ multiplex PCR. That table supplies the V and J calls and clone size; D and trimming were determined from the DNA. The table shows approximately 220,000 clones, with 86% occurring only once. The CDR3 has 13 residues. V lost 4 bases, J lost 5 bases, and 9 bases lay in between. Germline CDR1 reads MNHEY; CDR2 reads SMNVEV (reference sequence). In assigning cohorts, the study relied on participant-reported clinical history.

The sample was PBMCs or T cells enriched from blood (not recorded which). The rearrangement uses TRBV27 and TRBJ1-5; D is unclear. This sequence was found in a woman in her forties with acute COVID-19. The CDR3 sequence: CASSWAGDQPQHF. For the CDR3, the DNA is TGTGCCAGCAGTTGGGCCGGGGATCAGCCCCAGCATTTT.